A selection of T cell receptor beta chains follows, all from one sample in a study of shared clonotypes between healthy human individuals. Only in-frame clones appear in the TCRdb table, and some are missing; sequencing was by immunoSEQ multiplex PCR. The table includes roughly 2 million clones, 95% detected once. The material sequenced was naive CD4+ T cells sorted from blood. These TCRs come from a man between 18 and 29 years old in good health. Both conserved end residues are part of each CDR3. A D gene is named only where the DNA matches it firmly. Clone size is given for some rows only: seen once, a few or many times, or a class if the clone is expanded.

J: TRBJ2-2
D: TRBD2
size: .
V: TRBV7-2
DNA: TGTGCCAGCAGTTCTCGACCTTTAGCGGGAGGGGCCGGGGAGCTGTTTTTT
CDR3: CASSSRPLAGGAGELFF

J: TRBJ2-1
D: .
size: few
V: TRBV7-2
DNA: TGTGCCAGCAGCTTAGCGTATTCAGTATACAATGAGCAGTTCTTC
CDR3: CASSLAYSVYNEQFF

J: TRBJ2-6
D: .
size: .
V: TRBV11-2
DNA: TGTGCCAGCAGCCACAGCGACTCTGGGGCCAACGTCCTGACTTTC
CDR3: CASSHSDSGANVLTF

J: TRBJ1-5
D: .
size: .
V: TRBV18
DNA: TGTGCCAGCTCATTTCCCCCCGGCGGAATAGCGAATCAGCCCCAGCATTTT
CDR3: CASSFPPGGIANQPQHF

J: TRBJ2-1
D: .
size: once
V: TRBV14
DNA: TGTGCCAGCAGCCAGGGCGCTACTCCATTAGGGTCCAATGAGCAGTTCTTC
CDR3: CASSQGATPLGSNEQFF

J: TRBJ1-1
D: .
size: .
V: TRBV18
DNA: TGTGCCAGCTCACCATTAAATGGGCTAATGAACACTGAAGCTTTCTTT
CDR3: CASSPLNGLMNTEAFF

J: TRBJ1-2
D: TRBD1
size: .
V: TRBV4-1
DNA: TGCGCCAGCAGCCAAGGCACGGGACAGGGGAAAGATGGCTACACCTTC
CDR3: CASSQGTGQGKDGYTF

J: TRBJ2-7
D: .
size: .
V: TRBV5-1
DNA: TGCGCCAGCAGCTTGACAGGTTCCTACGAGCAGTACTTC
CDR3: CASSLTGSYEQYF

J: TRBJ1-4
D: .
size: .
V: TRBV18
DNA: TGTGCCAGCTCACCCTACAGGGACTTCGGGTCGGGGAAACTGTTTTTT
CDR3: CASSPYRDFGSGKLFF

J: TRBJ2-7
D: .
size: .
V: TRBV6-5
DNA: TGTGCCAGCAGTTACGCCCGGGACCCCTACGGCTACGAGCAGTACTTC
CDR3: CASSYARDPYGYEQYF

J: TRBJ2-7
D: TRBD1
size: .
V: TRBV27
DNA: TGTGCCAGCAGTTTATATTCCGGGACAGGGGGCGTGGAGCAGTACTTC
CDR3: CASSLYSGTGGVEQYF

J: TRBJ1-5
D: .
size: .
V: TRBV29-1
DNA: TGCAGCGTTAACCAGGGAAACAATCAGCCCCAGCATTTT
CDR3: CSVNQGNNQPQHF

J: TRBJ2-5
D: TRBD1
size: .
V: TRBV30
DNA: TGTGCCTGGAGTCGACAGGGACAGGCGGAGACCCAGTACTTC
CDR3: CAWSRQGQAETQYF

J: TRBJ1-4
D: .
size: .
V: TRBV25-1
DNA: TGTGCCAGCAGGAGACAAATCAATGAAAAACTGTTTTTT
CDR3: CASRRQINEKLFF

J: TRBJ1-4
D: TRBD1
size: .
V: TRBV30
DNA: TGTGCCTGGAGCGCCGGACGGGGACAGACCCTTAATGAAAAACTGTTTTTT
CDR3: CAWSAGRGQTLNEKLFF

J: TRBJ1-1
D: .
size: .
V: TRBV28
DNA: .
CDR3: CASSLFLFGQGADTEAFF

J: TRBJ1-2
D: TRBD1
size: .
V: TRBV7-8
DNA: TGTGCCAGCAGCCCCTCGACAGGGCTTACTTATGGCTACACCTTC
CDR3: CASSPSTGLTYGYTF

J: TRBJ1-2
D: .
size: once
V: TRBV5-1
DNA: TGCGCCAGCAGCTTCGACAGGCGATCAATCAACTATGGCTACACCTTC
CDR3: CASSFDRRSINYGYTF

J: TRBJ1-4
D: .
size: .
V: TRBV27
DNA: TGTGCCAGCAGCCGCACAAGTACAGAAAAACTGTTTTTT
CDR3: CASSRTSTEKLFF

J: TRBJ1-1
D: .
size: .
V: TRBV4-1
DNA: TGCGCCAGCAGCCAAGATCGCGGACTAGTAGGAGCTTTCTTT
CDR3: CASSQDRGLVGAFF

J: TRBJ2-3
D: TRBD1
size: .
V: TRBV7-3
DNA: TGTGCCAGCAGCCTCGGGACAGTCACAGATACGCAGTATTTT
CDR3: CASSLGTVTDTQYF

J: TRBJ2-7
D: .
size: .
V: TRBV10-2
DNA: TGCGCCAGCAGTGATGGGGGGCGCAGGGGCTACGAGCAGTACTTC
CDR3: CASSDGGRRGYEQYF

J: TRBJ1-6
D: TRBD1
size: .
V: TRBV30
DNA: TGTGCCTGGAGTGAGAGGGGGCATTCACCCCTCCACTTT
CDR3: CAWSERGHSPLHF

J: TRBJ2-5
D: TRBD1
size: once
V: TRBV5-1
DNA: TGCGCCAGCAGCATAGGGACAGTGGGGGAGACCCAGTACTTC
CDR3: CASSIGTVGETQYF

J: TRBJ1-5
D: .
size: .
V: TRBV5-1
DNA: TGCGCCAGCAGCTTGGGCCCGGATCAGCCCCAGCATTTT
CDR3: CASSLGPDQPQHF

J: TRBJ2-1
D: TRBD2
size: .
V: TRBV6-6
DNA: TGTGCCAGCAGTTGGCGGGAGCAAAATGAGCAGTTCTTC
CDR3: CASSWREQNEQFF

J: TRBJ1-2
D: TRBD1
size: .
V: TRBV9
DNA: TGTGCCAGCAGCGTAATAACAGGGGGAGTCGAGTATGGCTACACCTTC
CDR3: CASSVITGGVEYGYTF

J: TRBJ2-5
D: TRBD1
size: .
V: TRBV18
DNA: TGTGCCAGCTCACCACGTGGGACAGGGGTCGAAGAGACCCAGTACTTC
CDR3: CASSPRGTGVEETQYF

J: TRBJ2-7
D: .
size: .
V: TRBV12-1
DNA: TGTGCCAGCAATCGGGGGGGCTACGAGCAGTACTTC
CDR3: CASNRGGYEQYF

J: TRBJ2-7
D: .
size: once
V: TRBV5-1
DNA: TGCGCCAGCAGCAGGAGGGACGGAACCTACGAGCAGTACTTC
CDR3: CASSRRDGTYEQYF

J: TRBJ2-1
D: .
size: .
V: TRBV7-2
DNA: TGTGCCAGCAGCTTAGGGGCGGGATCCTACAATGAGCAGTTCTTC
CDR3: CASSLGAGSYNEQFF

J: TRBJ2-7
D: TRBD2
size: .
V: TRBV5-4
DNA: TGTGCCAGCAGCTTGGGACTAGCAGTAGGCGAGCAGTACTTC
CDR3: CASSLGLAVGEQYF

J: TRBJ2-2
D: TRBD1
size: once
V: TRBV6-6
DNA: TGTGCCAGCAGTACCTCCGGGACAGGGGGCTCCGGGGAGCTGTTTTTT
CDR3: CASSTSGTGGSGELFF

J: TRBJ2-1
D: TRBD2
size: .
V: TRBV13
DNA: TGTGCCAGCAGCTCGCGGACTAGCGGGAGGGCGGGTGAGCAGTTCTTC
CDR3: CASSSRTSGRAGEQFF

J: TRBJ1-5
D: .
size: .
V: TRBV7-2
DNA: TGTGCCAGCAGCTTCGGACGAAATCAGCCCCAGCATTTT
CDR3: CASSFGRNQPQHF

J: TRBJ2-1
D: TRBD2
size: .
V: TRBV4-1
DNA: TGCGCCAGCAGCCAAGACCCGCCCAGCGGGGGTTACAATGAGCAGTTCTTC
CDR3: CASSQDPPSGGYNEQFF

J: TRBJ2-2
D: TRBD2
size: .
V: TRBV6-1
DNA: TGTGCCAGCAGCGTAGCGGGGCCCTACACCGGGGAGCTGTTTTTT
CDR3: CASSVAGPYTGELFF

J: TRBJ2-3
D: TRBD2
size: .
V: TRBV11-2
DNA: TGTGCCAGCAGCCCCCGACTAGCGGGAAGGGCAGATACGCAGTATTTT
CDR3: CASSPRLAGRADTQYF

J: TRBJ2-7
D: .
size: .
V: TRBV2
DNA: TGTGCCAGCAGGCCAGGGCCCTTCGAGCAGTACTTC
CDR3: CASRPGPFEQYF

J: TRBJ2-5
D: .
size: .
V: TRBV2
DNA: TGTGCCAGCAGTGAGGCCAGAACTCAAGAGACCCAGTACTTC
CDR3: CASSEARTQETQYF

J: TRBJ2-4
D: .
size: .
V: TRBV6-5
DNA: TGTGCCAGAGGGCTCGGAGCGGGCAAAAACATTCAGTACTTC
CDR3: CARGLGAGKNIQYF

J: TRBJ1-2
D: .
size: .
V: TRBV30
DNA: TGTGCCTGGAGCCCCGATTCCCACGTCTCCCGCTATGGCTACACCTTC
CDR3: CAWSPDSHVSRYGYTF

J: TRBJ2-7
D: TRBD1
size: .
V: TRBV5-1
DNA: TGCGCCAGCAGCTCCTTCCAGGGGGCGAATACCTACGAGCAGTACTTC
CDR3: CASSSFQGANTYEQYF

J: TRBJ1-1
D: .
size: .
V: TRBV6-1
DNA: TGTGCCAGCAGTCCACAGGGTTACACTGAAGCTTTCTTT
CDR3: CASSPQGYTEAFF

J: TRBJ1-2
D: TRBD1
size: .
V: TRBV10-1
DNA: TGCGCCAGCAGTGGGCCGATAGGGACAGCCCCCAACTATGGCTACACCTTC
CDR3: CASSGPIGTAPNYGYTF

J: TRBJ1-6
D: .
size: once
V: TRBV5-1
DNA: TGCGCCAGCAGCCCTGGAACGGCAACGGGTTCACCCCTCCACTTT
CDR3: CASSPGTATGSPLHF

J: TRBJ1-4
D: TRBD1
size: .
V: TRBV9
DNA: TGTGCCAGCAGCCCCGGGACAGTCGGGAATCTGTTTTTT
CDR3: CASSPGTVGNLFF

J: TRBJ2-1
D: .
size: .
V: TRBV7-2
DNA: TGTGCCAGCAGACAAACGGATCGGTATGAGCAGTTCTTC
CDR3: CASRQTDRYEQFF

J: TRBJ1-2
D: .
size: .
V: TRBV4-1
DNA: TGCGCCAGCAGCCAAGAGGCCCAGAACGTAGGCTACACCTTC
CDR3: CASSQEAQNVGYTF